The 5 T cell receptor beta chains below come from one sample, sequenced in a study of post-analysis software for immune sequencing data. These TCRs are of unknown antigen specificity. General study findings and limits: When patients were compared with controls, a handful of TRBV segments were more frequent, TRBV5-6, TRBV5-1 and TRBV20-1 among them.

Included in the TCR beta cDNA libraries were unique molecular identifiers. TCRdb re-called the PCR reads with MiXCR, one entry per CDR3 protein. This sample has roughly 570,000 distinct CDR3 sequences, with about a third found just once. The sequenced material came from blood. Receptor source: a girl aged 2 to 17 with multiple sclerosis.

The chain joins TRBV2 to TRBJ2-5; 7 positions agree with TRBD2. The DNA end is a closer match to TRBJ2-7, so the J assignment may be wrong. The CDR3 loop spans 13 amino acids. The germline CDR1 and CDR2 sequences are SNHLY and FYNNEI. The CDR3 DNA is TGTGCCAGCATGGGGACTACCACCTACGAGCAGTACTTC. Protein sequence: CASMGTTTYEQYF.

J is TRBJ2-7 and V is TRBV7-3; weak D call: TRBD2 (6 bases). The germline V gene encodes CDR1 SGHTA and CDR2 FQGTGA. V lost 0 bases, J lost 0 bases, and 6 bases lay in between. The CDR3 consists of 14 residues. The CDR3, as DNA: TGTGCCAGCAGCTTAACTAGCGGCTCCTACGAGCAGTACTTC. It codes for CASSLTSGSYEQYF.

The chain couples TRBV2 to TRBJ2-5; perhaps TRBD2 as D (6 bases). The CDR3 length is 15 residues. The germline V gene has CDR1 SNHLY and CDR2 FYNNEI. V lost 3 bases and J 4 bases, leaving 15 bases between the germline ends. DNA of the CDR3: TGTGCCAGCAGTGATCTGGGACTGTCTGGAGAGACCCAGTACTTC. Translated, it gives CASSDLGLSGETQYF. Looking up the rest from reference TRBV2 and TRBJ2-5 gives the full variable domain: EPEVTQTPSHQVTQMGQEVILRCVPISNHLYFYWYRQILGQKVEFLVSFYNNEISEKSEIFDDQFSVERPDGSNFTLKIRSTKLEDSAMYFCASSDLGLSGETQYFGPGTRLLVL.

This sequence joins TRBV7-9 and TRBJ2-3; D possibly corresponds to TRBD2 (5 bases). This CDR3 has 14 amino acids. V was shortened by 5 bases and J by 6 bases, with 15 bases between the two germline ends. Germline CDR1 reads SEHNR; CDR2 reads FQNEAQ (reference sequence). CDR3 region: CASSPPTGMDTQYF. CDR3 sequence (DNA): TGTGCCAGCAGCCCCCCCACCGGGATGGATACGCAGTATTTT.

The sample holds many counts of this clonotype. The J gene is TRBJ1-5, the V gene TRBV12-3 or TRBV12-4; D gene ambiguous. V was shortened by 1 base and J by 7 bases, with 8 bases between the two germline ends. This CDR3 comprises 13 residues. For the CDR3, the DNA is TGTGCCAGCAGTTTAGAAGGAAGACAGCCCCAGCATTTT. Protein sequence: CASSLEGRQPQHF.